This entry describes one T cell receptor (beta chain). As originally analysed: Using reference gene primer amplification, nucleated cell counts were estimated. Some clones are missing from TCRdb's copy, which holds only in-frame ones; the method was immunoSEQ multiplex PCR. V, J and clone size are taken as reported in that table, and D and trimming were inferred from the DNA itself. The sample yields some 140,000 clones, roughly 83% seen once. Trimming stripped 6 bases from V and 3 bases from J, with 8 bases between. The germline V gene has CDR1 KGHSH and CDR2 LQKENI. This CDR3 is built from 13 residues. This record comes from a study of blood T cell repertoires in COVID-19.

The clonotype was recovered from a man in his 60s with acute or convalescent COVID-19. Sequencing used peripheral blood. This chain links TRBV18 with TRBJ2-2; D not certain. DNA of the CDR3: TGTGCCAGCTCCCAACTCGACACCGGGGAGCTGTTTTTT. It codes for CASSQLDTGELFF.